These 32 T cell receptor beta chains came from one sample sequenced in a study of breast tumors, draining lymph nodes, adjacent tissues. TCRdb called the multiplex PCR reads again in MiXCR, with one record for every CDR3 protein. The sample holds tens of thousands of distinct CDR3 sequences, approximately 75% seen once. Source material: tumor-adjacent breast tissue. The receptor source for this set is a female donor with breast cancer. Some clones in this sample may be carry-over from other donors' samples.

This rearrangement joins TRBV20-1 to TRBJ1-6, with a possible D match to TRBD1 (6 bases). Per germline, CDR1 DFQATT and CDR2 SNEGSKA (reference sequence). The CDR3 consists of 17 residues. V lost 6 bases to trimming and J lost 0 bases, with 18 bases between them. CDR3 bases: TGCAGTGCCGACAGAAGGGGGTCAGGCTCCTATAATTCACCCCTCCACTTT. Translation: CSADRRGSGSYNSPLHF.

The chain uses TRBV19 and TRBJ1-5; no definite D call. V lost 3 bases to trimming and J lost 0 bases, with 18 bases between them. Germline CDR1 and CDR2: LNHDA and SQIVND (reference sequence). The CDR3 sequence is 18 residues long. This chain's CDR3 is CASSMPPRLGYSNQPQHF. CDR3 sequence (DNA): TGTGCCAGTAGTATGCCGCCCAGGTTGGGTTATAGCAATCAGCCCCAGCATTTT. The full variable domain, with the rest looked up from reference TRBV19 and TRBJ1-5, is DGGITQSPKYLFRKEGQNVTLSCEQNLNHDAMYWYRQDPGQGLRLIYYSQIVNDFQKGDIAEGYSVSREKKESFPLTVTSAQKNPTAFYLCASSMPPRLGYSNQPQHFGDGTRLSIL.

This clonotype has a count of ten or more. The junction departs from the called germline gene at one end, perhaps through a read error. The CDR3, as DNA: TGCAGTGCTAGAGATCCCAGCGTCTCCCACAATGAGCAGTTCTTC. Translating it yields CSARDPSVSHNEQFF. The chain links TRBV20-1 to TRBJ2-1; no reliable D call. The CDR3 sequence is 15 residues long. Germline V gene data show CDR1 as DFQATT and CDR2 as SNEGSKA (reference sequence).

The CDR3 here is CASKQTVLDSPLHF. The CDR3 DNA sequence: TGTGCCAGTAAACAGACAGTTCTCGATTCACCCCTCCACTTT. The chain carries TRBV19 and TRBJ1-6, with D perhaps TRBD1 (5 bases). Germline CDR1 and CDR2: LNHDA and SQIVND (reference sequence). The CDR3 has 14 residues. Trimming took 7 bases from V and 8 from J, leaving 15 bases between them.

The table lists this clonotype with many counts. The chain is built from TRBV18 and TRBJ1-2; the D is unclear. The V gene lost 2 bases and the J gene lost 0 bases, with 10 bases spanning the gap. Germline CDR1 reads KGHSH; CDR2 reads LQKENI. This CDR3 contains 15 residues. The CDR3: CASSPTLSANYGYTF. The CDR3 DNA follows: TGTGCCAGCTCACCAACCCTGTCCGCTAACTATGGCTACACCTTC.

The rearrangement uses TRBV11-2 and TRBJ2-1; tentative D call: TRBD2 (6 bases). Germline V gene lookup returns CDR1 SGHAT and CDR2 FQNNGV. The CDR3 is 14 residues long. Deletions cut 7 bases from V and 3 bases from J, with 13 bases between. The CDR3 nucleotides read TGTGCCAGCATCGGGGGAGGTATCTACAATGAGCAGTTCTTC. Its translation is CASIGGGIYNEQFF. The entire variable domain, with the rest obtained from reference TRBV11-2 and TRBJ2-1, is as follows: EAGVAQSPRYKIIEKRQSVAFWCNPISGHATLYWYQQILGQGPKLLIQFQNNGVVDDSQLPKDRFSAERLKGVDSTLKIQPAKLEDSAVYLCASIGGGIYNEQFFGPGTRLTVL.

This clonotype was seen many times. The CDR3, as DNA: TGCGCCAGCAGCCCGATCGTTGGGACACGACCCACCGGGGAGCTGTTTTTT. Translated: CASSPIVGTRPTGELFF. The chain joins TRBV5-1 to TRBJ2-2, with a tentative D call TRBD1 (6 bases). The CDR3 runs 17 residues. Germline V gene sequence: CDR1 SGHRS, CDR2 YFSETQ. Trimming stripped 4 bases from V and 4 bases from J, with 20 bases between.

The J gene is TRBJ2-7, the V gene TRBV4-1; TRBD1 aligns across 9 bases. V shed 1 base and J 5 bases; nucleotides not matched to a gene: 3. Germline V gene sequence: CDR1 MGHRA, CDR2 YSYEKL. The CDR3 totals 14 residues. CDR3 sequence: CASSQGQGDHEQYF. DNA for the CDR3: TGCGCCAGCAGCCAAGGACAGGGGGACCACGAGCAGTACTTC.

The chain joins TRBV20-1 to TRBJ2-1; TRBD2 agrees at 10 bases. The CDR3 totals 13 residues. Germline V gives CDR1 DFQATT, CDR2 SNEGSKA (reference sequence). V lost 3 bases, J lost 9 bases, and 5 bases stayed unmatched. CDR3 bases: TGCAGTGCTAGGAGCGGGAGGGCCATTGAGCAGTTCTTC. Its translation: CSARSGRAIEQFF.

CDR3 region: CASSPPDRQVNTEAFF. The CDR3 region has the DNA TGCGCCAGCAGCCCGCCGGACCGACAGGTCAACACTGAAGCTTTCTTT. The chain joins TRBV5-1 to TRBJ1-1; possibly TRBD1 for D (6 bases). V was shortened by 4 bases and J by 2 bases, with 18 bases between the two germline ends. The CDR3 has 16 residues. CDR1 and CDR2 (germline): SGHRS, YFSETQ.

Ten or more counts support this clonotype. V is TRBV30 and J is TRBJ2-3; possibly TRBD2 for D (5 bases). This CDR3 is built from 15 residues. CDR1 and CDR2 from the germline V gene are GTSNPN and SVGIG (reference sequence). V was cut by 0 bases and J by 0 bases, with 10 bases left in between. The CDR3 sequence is CAWSVLGGSTDTQYF. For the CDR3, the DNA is TGTGCCTGGAGTGTACTAGGCGGGAGCACAGATACGCAGTATTTT. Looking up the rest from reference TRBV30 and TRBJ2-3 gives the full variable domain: SQTIHQWPATLVQPVGSPLSLECTVEGTSNPNLYWYRQAAGRGLQLLFYSVGIGQISSEVPQNLSASRPQDRQFILSSKKLLLSDSGFYLCAWSVLGGSTDTQYFGPGTRLTVL.

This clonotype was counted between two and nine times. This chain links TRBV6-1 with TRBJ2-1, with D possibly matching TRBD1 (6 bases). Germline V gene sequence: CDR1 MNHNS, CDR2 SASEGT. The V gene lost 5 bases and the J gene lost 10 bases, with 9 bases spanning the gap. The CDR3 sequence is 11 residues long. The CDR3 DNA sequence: TGTGCCAGCAGTTACGGACAGGAGCAGTTCTTC. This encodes CASSYGQEQFF.

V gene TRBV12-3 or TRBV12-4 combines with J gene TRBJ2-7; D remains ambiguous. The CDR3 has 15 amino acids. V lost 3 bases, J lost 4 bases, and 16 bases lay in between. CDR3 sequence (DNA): TGTGCCAGCAGTTTTGAGGCAGGCGCCACGTACGAGCAGTACTTC. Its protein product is CASSFEAGATYEQYF.

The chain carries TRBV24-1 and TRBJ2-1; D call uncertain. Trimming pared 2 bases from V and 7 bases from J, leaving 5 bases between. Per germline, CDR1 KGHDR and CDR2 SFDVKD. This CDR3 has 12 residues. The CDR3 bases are TGTGCCACCAGTGATTATAAGAATGAGCAGTTCTTC. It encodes CATSDYKNEQFF.

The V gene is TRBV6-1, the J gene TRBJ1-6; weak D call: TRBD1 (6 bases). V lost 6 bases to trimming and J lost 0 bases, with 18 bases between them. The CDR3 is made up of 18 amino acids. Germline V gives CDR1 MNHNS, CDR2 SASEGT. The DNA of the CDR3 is TGTGCCAGCAGAGAGGACAGCTTTCCTAGCTCCTATAATTCACCCCTCCACTTT. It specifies CASREDSFPSSYNSPLHF.

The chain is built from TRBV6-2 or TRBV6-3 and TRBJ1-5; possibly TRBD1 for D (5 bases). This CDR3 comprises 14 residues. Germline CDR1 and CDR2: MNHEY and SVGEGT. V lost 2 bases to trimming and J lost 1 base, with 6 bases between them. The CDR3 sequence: CASSYEGSNQPQHF. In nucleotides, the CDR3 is TGTGCCAGCAGTTACGAGGGGAGCAATCAGCCCCAGCATTTT.

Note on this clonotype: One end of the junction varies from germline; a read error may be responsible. CDR3 in amino acids: CASSPGGGRGVSYGQYF. The CDR3 DNA sequence: TGCGCCAGCAGCCCTGGCGGGGGGCGGGGCGTATCCTACGGGCAGTACTTC. This chain connects TRBV4-1 to TRBJ2-7, with 8 bases that match TRBD2. Looked up from germline, CDR1 is MGHRA and CDR2 is YSYEKL. The CDR3 loop spans 17 amino acids.

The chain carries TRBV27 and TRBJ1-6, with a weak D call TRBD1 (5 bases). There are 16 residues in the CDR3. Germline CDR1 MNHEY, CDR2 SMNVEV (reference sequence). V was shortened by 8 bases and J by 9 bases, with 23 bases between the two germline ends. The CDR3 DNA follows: TGTGCCAGCGGCCCATGGGGGAATCGGAGAGGTTCACCCCTCCACTTT. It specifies CASGPWGNRRGSPLHF.

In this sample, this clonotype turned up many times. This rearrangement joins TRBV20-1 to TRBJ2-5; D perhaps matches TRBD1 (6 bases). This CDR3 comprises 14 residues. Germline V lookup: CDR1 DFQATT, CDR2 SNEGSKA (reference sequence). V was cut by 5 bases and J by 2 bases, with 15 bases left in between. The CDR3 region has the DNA TGCAGTGCTGCTAAAAGACAGGAGCAAGAGACCCAGTACTTC. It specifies CSAAKRQEQETQYF.

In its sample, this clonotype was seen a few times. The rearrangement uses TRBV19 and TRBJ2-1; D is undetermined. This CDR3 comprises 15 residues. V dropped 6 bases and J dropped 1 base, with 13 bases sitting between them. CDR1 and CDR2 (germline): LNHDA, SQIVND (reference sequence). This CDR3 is CASRKGTYSYNEQFF. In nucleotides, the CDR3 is TGTGCCAGTAGGAAGGGTACATATTCCTACAATGAGCAGTTCTTC.

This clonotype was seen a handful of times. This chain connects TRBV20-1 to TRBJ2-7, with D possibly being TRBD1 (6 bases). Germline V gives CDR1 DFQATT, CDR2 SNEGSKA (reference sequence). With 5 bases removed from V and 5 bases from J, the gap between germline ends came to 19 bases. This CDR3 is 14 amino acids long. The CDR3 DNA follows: TGCAGTGCTCCCGCACGGAGACAGGCCGACGAGCAGTACTTC. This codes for CSAPARRQADEQYF.

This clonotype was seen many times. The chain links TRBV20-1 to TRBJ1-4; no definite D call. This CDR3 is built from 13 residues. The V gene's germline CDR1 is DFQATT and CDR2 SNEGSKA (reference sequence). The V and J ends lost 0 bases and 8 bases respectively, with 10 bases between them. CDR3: CSAREGSREKLFF. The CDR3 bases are TGCAGTGCTAGAGAGGGGAGTAGGGAAAAACTGTTTTTT.

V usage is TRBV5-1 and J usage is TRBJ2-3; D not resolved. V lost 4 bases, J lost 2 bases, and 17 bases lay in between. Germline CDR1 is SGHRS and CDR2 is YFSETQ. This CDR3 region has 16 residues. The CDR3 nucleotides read TGCGCCAGCAGCCTAAGTCGTTTTGGAACCACAGATACGCAGTATTTT. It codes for CASSLSRFGTTDTQYF.

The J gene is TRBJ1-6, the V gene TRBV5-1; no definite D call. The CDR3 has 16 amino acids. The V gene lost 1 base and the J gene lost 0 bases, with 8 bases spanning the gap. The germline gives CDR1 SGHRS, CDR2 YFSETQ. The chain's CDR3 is CASSLLELSYNSPLHF. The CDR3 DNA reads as TGCGCCAGCAGCTTGCTGGAACTCTCCTATAATTCACCCCTCCACTTT.

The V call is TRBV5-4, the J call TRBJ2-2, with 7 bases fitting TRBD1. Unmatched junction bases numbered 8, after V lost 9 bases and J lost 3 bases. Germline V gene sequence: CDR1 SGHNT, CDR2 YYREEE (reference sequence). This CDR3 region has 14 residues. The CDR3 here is CATAPGTDTGELFF. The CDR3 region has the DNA TGTGCCACCGCTCCCGGGACAGACACCGGGGAGCTGTTTTTT. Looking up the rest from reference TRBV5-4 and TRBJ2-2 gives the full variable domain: ETGVTQSPTHLIKTRGQQVTLRCSSQSGHNTVSWYQQALGQGPQFIFQYYREEENGRGNFPPRFSGLQFPNYSSELNVNALELDDSALYLCATAPGTDTGELFFGEGSRLTVL.

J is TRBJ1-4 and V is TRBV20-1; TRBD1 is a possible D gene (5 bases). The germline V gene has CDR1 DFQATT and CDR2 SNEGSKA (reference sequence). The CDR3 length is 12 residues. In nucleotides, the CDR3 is TGCAGCGCCGAGTACGGGGCTGAAAAACTGTTTTTT. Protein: CSAEYGAEKLFF.

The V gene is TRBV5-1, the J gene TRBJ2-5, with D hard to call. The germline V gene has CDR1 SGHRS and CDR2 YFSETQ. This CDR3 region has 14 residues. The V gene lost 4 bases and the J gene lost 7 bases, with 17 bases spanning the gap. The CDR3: CASSRTDRAWTQYF. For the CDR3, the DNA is TGCGCCAGCAGCAGGACGGACCGGGCGTGGACCCAGTACTTC.

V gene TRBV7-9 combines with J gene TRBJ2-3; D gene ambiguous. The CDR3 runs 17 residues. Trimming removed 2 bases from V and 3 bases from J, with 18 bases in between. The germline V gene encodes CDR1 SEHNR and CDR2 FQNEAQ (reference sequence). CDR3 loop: CASSLWLLRQRTDTQYF. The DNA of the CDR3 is TGTGCCAGCAGCTTATGGCTCCTGCGCCAAAGGACAGATACGCAGTATTTT.

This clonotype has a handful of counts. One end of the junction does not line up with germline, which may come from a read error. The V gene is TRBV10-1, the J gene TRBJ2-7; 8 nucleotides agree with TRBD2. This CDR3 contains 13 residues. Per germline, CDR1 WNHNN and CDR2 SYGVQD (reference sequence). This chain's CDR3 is CACSSGKNYEQYF. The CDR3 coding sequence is TGCGCCTGCAGTAGCGGGAAAAACTACGAGCAGTACTTC.

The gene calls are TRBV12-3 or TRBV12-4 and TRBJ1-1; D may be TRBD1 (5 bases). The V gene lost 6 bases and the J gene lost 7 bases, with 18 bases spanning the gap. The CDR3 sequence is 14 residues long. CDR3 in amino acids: CASSIIGGSGEAFF. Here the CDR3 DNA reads TGTGCCAGCAGCATCATCGGGGGATCGGGTGAAGCTTTCTTT.

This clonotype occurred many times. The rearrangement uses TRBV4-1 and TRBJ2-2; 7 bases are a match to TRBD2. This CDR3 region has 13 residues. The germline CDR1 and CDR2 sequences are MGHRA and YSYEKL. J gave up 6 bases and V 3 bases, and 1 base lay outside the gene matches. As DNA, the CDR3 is TGCGCCAGCAGCCACGCGGGGGCCGGGGAGCTGTTTTTT. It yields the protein CASSHAGAGELFF.

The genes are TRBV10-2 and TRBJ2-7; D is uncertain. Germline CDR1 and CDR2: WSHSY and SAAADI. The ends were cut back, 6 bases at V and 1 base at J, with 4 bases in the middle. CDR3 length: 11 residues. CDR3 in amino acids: CASSGSYEQYF. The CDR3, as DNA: TGCGCCAGCAGCGGTTCCTACGAGCAGTACTTC.